Listed below are T cell receptor beta chains from one sample, sequenced in a study of radiation and T cells in renal cell carcinoma. Some clones are missing from TCRdb's copy, which holds only in-frame ones; the method was immunoSEQ multiplex PCR. This table holds roughly 49,000 clones, about 80% found once. The sequencing here drew on blood, taken from a patient whose treatment included radiotherapy and nephrectomy. Receptor source: a woman between 70 and 85 years old with renal cell carcinoma. CDR3s include the opening cysteine and the closing phenylalanine or tryptophan. The D gene is left open where the match is weak. Clone size is stated in some rows and not others, as once, few, many or a class when expanded.

TRBV7-8	.	.	TRBJ1-5	TGTGCCAGCAGCTTACGGGGGGCTCGAGGCCAGCCCCAGCATTTT	CASSLRGARGQPQHF
TRBV7-2	.	few	TRBJ2-5	TGTGCCAGCAACTTAGTCTGGGAGACCCAGTACTTC	CASNLVWETQYF
TRBV5-1	.	.	TRBJ1-1	TGCGCCAGCAGCTTGGAAGGGGTTAACACTGAAGCTTTCTTT	CASSLEGVNTEAFF
TRBV4-3	.	.	TRBJ2-1	TGCGCCAGCAGCCCCCTATTCGACTCCTACAATGAGCAGTTCTTC	CASSPLFDSYNEQFF
TRBV7-8	.	.	TRBJ1-1	TGTGCCAGCACCGCCGGAAGGGGCACTGAAGCTTTCTTT	CASTAGRGTEAFF
TRBV4-2	.	once	TRBJ1-4	TGTGCCAGCAGCCCCCAAGGGGACAAGGTTGAAAAACTGTTTTTT	CASSPQGDKVEKLFF
TRBV5-6	.	few	TRBJ1-6	TGTGCCAGCAGCCCCTGGGGGTTACAGAATTCACCCCTCCACTTT	CASSPWGLQNSPLHF
TRBV2	TRBD1	.	TRBJ1-4	TGTGCCAGTAAATCCGGGACAGGACATGAAAAACTGTTTTTT	CASKSGTGHEKLFF
TRBV11-2	TRBD1	.	TRBJ1-3	TGTGCCAGCAGCCCCAGCCGACCAGGGGGCACCATATATTTT	CASSPSRPGGTIYF
TRBV6-5	.	.	TRBJ1-5	TGTGCCAGCAGTTCCGGCGGGACCGGGATATCGCCCCAGCATTTT	CASSSGGTGISPQHF
TRBV2	.	.	TRBJ2-7	TGTGCCAGCATGTGGGTTGCCTACGAGCAGTACTTC	CASMWVAYEQYF
TRBV5-1	TRBD2	.	TRBJ2-1	TGCGCCAGCAGCTGGCCTTTAGCGGGGGCCTACAATGAGCAGTTCTTC	CASSWPLAGAYNEQFF
TRBV7-2	.	.	TRBJ2-3	TGTGCCAGCAGCTTAAAGGGACGGACTAGCACAGATACGCAGTATTTT	CASSLKGRTSTDTQYF
TRBV6-1	TRBD1	.	TRBJ2-2	TGTGCCAGCAGTGGCCGGGACAGGGGGCTGGGCACCGGGGAGCTGTTTTTT	CASSGRDRGLGTGELFF
TRBV10-2	.	.	TRBJ1-2	TGCGCCAGCAGTGAATTTTCACAGGGCTATGGCTACACCTTC	CASSEFSQGYGYTF
TRBV19	.	.	TRBJ1-5	TGTGCCAGTAGTATAGATCTGCCAGGGCCAAATCAGCCCCAGCATTTT	CASSIDLPGPNQPQHF
TRBV4-1	.	few	TRBJ1-1	TGCGCCAGCAGCCAAGACTATCTCCCTGAAGCTTTCTTT	CASSQDYLPEAFF
TRBV4-2	.	few	TRBJ2-7	TGTGCCAGCAGCCAGGCCCAGACTTCGGATTACGAGCAGTACTTC	CASSQAQTSDYEQYF
TRBV28	.	.	TRBJ2-7	TGTGCCAGCAATCCAGGGGCAGTCTACGAGCAGTACTTC	CASNPGAVYEQYF
TRBV5-1	.	.	TRBJ2-3	TGCGCCAGCAGCACGTCCCCCACAGATACGCAGTATTTT	CASSTSPTDTQYF
TRBV5-4	.	once	TRBJ2-5	TGTGCCAGCAGCTTGGACCGCCGGGAGACCCAGTACTTC	CASSLDRRETQYF
TRBV2	.	.	TRBJ1-4	TGTGCCAGCAGGAGGGGCCTCTTTCCCCTTAATGAAAAACTGTTTTTT	CASRRGLFPLNEKLFF
TRBV6-6	TRBD1	few	TRBJ2-7	TGTGCCAGCAGTTACAAAGACAGGGGCGAGCAGTACTTC	CASSYKDRGEQYF
TRBV2	.	few	TRBJ2-3	TGTGCCAGCAGTGACGGGTCTAGCACAGATACGCAGTATTTT	CASSDGSSTDTQYF
TRBV2	.	.	TRBJ2-3	TGTGCCAGCATTGGGCGTAGGACAGGACTAACAGATACGCAGTATTTT	CASIGRRTGLTDTQYF
TRBV4-2	.	.	TRBJ1-2	TGTGCCAGCAGCCAAGATTTAGGGGACTATGGCTACACCTTC	CASSQDLGDYGYTF
TRBV4-1	TRBD1	.	TRBJ1-4	TGCGCCAGCAGCCAAAGGGGTCATGGACAGGGGGATGAAAAACTGTTTTTT	CASSQRGHGQGDEKLFF
TRBV5-6	.	.	TRBJ1-1	TGTGCCAGCAGCTTGAACATACTGAACACTGAAGCTTTCTTT	CASSLNILNTEAFF
TRBV4-1	TRBD1	once	TRBJ2-4	TGCGCCAGCAGCCACTACTCGGACAGGGCGGAAAAAAACATTCAGTACTTC	CASSHYSDRAEKNIQYF
TRBV5-4	.	few	TRBJ2-7	TGTGCCAGCAGCACCCGGGACACCCTCTACGAGCAGTACTTC	CASSTRDTLYEQYF
TRBV2	TRBD1	.	TRBJ2-7	TGTGCCAGCAACCTGGACAGGGTCTTAGGGGAGCAGTACTTC	CASNLDRVLGEQYF
TRBV7-2	.	few	TRBJ1-4	TGTGCCAGCAGCGAAGAGTTGAATGAAAAACTGTTTTTT	CASSEELNEKLFF
TRBV29-1	.	.	TRBJ2-2	TGCAGCGTTGAAGTATCAGGGAACGGGGAGCTGTTTTTT	CSVEVSGNGELFF
TRBV19	.	.	TRBJ2-6	TGTGCCAGTAGTATCTCTGGGGCCAACGTCCTGACTTTC	CASSISGANVLTF
TRBV5-1	TRBD1	.	TRBJ2-3	TGCGCCAGCAGCGCAGACACAGGGGGCCGGGGGGATACGCAGTATTTT	CASSADTGGRGDTQYF
TRBV9	.	.	TRBJ2-3	TGTGCCAGCAGCGTAGGGAGGGGGATCACAGATACGCAGTATTTT	CASSVGRGITDTQYF
TRBV21-1	.	.	TRBJ1-5	TGTGCCAGCAGCAAAGCGAGGAGGAACGAGCCCCAGCATTTT	CASSKARRNEPQHF
TRBV5-4	TRBD2	.	TRBJ2-3	TGTGCCAGCAGCTTGTCTAGCGGGAGCACAGATACGCAGTATTTT	CASSLSSGSTDTQYF
TRBV9	TRBD1	.	TRBJ1-4	TGTGCCAGCAGCGTTTCAGGGGGCGAGGCTGAAAAACTGTTTTTT	CASSVSGGEAEKLFF
TRBV15	TRBD1	once	TRBJ2-5	TGTGCCACCAGCAGAGATAGGACAGGGTTAGAGACCCAGTACTTC	CATSRDRTGLETQYF
TRBV11-2	.	.	TRBJ1-1	TGTGCCAGCAGCTTAAATGGAGCGGGAAACACTGAAGCTTTCTTT	CASSLNGAGNTEAFF
TRBV5-4	TRBD1	.	TRBJ1-6	TGTGCCAGCAGCTTGGGAAGGGGACAGTCCTATTCACCCCTCCACTTT	CASSLGRGQSYSPLHF
TRBV19	TRBD1	.	TRBJ1-5	TGTGCCAGTAGTCCAGACAGGGGGGTTTCTCATCAGCCCCAGCATTTT	CASSPDRGVSHQPQHF
TRBV19	.	.	TRBJ1-3	TGTGCCAGTCTCCCGGCACCTGGAAACACCATATATTTT	CASLPAPGNTIYF
TRBV14	TRBD1	.	TRBJ1-1	TGTGCCAGCAGCCAAAGAGCAGGGGGTAGCGCTGAAGCTTTCTTT	CASSQRAGGSAEAFF
TRBV25-1	TRBD1	.	TRBJ2-3	TGTGCCAGCAGGGGTCAGGGGGCAGATACGCAGTATTTT	CASRGQGADTQYF
TRBV10-1	.	.	TRBJ1-2	TGCGCCAGCAGTGTTGACAGGAACTATGGCTACACCTTC	CASSVDRNYGYTF
TRBV7-9	TRBD1	.	TRBJ2-1	TGTGCCAGCAGCTCGGACAGGGGAGGAAATGAGCAGTTCTTC	CASSSDRGGNEQFF
TRBV19	TRBD1	.	TRBJ1-1	TGTGCCAGTAGTACCGACAGGGGCGGCTCTGAAGCTTTCTTT	CASSTDRGGSEAFF
TRBV6-1	.	.	TRBJ1-4	TGTGCCAGCAGTCTCACAGGGTTTACTAATGAAAAACTGTTTTTT	CASSLTGFTNEKLFF